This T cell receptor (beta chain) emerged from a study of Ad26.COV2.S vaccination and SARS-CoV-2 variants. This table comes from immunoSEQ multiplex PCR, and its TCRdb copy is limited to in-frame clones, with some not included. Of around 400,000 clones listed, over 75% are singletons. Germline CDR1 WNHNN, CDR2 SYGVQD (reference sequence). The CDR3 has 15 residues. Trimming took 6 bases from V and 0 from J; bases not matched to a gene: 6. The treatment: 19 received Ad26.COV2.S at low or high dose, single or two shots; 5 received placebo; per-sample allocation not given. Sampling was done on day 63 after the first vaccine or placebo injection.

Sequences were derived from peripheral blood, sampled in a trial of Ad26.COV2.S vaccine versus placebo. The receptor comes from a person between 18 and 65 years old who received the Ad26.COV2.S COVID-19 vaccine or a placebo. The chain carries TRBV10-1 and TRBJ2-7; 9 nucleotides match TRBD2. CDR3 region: CASSLTSGLSYEQYF. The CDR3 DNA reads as TGCGCCAGCAGCCTGACTAGCGGCCTCTCCTACGAGCAGTACTTC.